A single sample gave rise to the 29 T cell receptor beta chains below, sequenced in a study of T cell responses to AZD1222 COVID-19 vaccine. The table came from immunoSEQ multiplex PCR; TCRdb's copy has only in-frame clones and leaves some out. The repertoire holds 65,000 to 85,000 clones, with more than 70% as singletons. Specimen: peripheral blood, collected 28 days after the second dose of the MenACWY control vaccine. Source of these receptors: an adult who received the MenACWY meningococcal vaccine as a control.

V is TRBV7-2 and J is TRBJ1-1; 8 nucleotides match TRBD1. V was clipped by 5 bases and J by 3 bases; unmatched bases: 5. This CDR3 has 14 amino acids. Looked up from germline, CDR1 is SGHTA and CDR2 is FQGNSA. For the CDR3, the DNA is TGTGCCAGCAGCCCACAGGGGGGGGACACTGAAGCTTTCTTT. Encoded protein: CASSPQGGDTEAFF.

V usage is TRBV28 and J usage is TRBJ2-3; perhaps D is TRBD1 or TRBD2 (5 bases each). Trimming took off 1 base at V and 2 bases at J, with 13 bases between the two ends. The germline V gene encodes CDR1 MDHEN and CDR2 SYDVKM. This CDR3 is 16 amino acids long. The chain's CDR3 is CASSLSPGPTTDTQYF. CDR3 DNA: TGTGCCAGCAGTTTATCCCCGGGACCGACCACAGATACGCAGTATTTT.

This clone was counted between two and nine times. The chain uses TRBV5-4 and TRBJ1-2; 9 nucleotides agree with TRBD1. Germline trimming cut 0 bases from V and 7 bases from J; bases unmatched to any gene: 13. The CDR3 extends over 17 amino acids. Germline V lookup: CDR1 SGHNT, CDR2 YYREEE (reference sequence). CDR3 in amino acids: CASSLGGTGTGFFGYTF. The CDR3 coding sequence is TGTGCCAGCAGCTTGGGGGGGACCGGGACAGGGTTCTTTGGCTACACCTTC.

This clone came up a few times. The chain recombines TRBV19 with TRBJ1-1; D perhaps matches TRBD1 (5 bases). Trimming took 7 bases from V and 1 from J, leaving 10 bases between them. The CDR3 covers 13 residues. Looked up from germline, CDR1 is LNHDA and CDR2 is SQIVND (reference sequence). CDR3 sequence (DNA): TGTGCCAGTATTCAGAGGGGGAACACTGAAGCTTTCTTT. Amino acids: CASIQRGNTEAFF.

The V gene is TRBV12-3 or TRBV12-4, the J gene TRBJ1-3; no definite D call. Trimming took off 4 bases at V and 6 bases at J, with 4 bases between the two ends. The length of the CDR3 is 11 residues. The chain's CDR3 is CASSWSNTIYF. As DNA, the CDR3 is TGTGCCAGCAGTTGGTCAAACACCATATATTTT.

The gene calls are TRBV3-1 (or the pseudogene TRBV3-2) and TRBJ1-5, with a tentative D call TRBD1 (6 bases). V was cut by 4 bases and J by 0 bases, with 10 bases left in between. The CDR3 has 15 residues. CDR1 LGHDT and CDR2 YNNKEL come from the germline V gene (reference sequence). For the CDR3, the DNA is TGTGCCAGCAGCCTTGGGGGCCATAGCAATCAGCCCCAGCATTTT. Encoded protein: CASSLGGHSNQPQHF.

This clone has only one observation. V gene TRBV7-2 combines with J gene TRBJ1-2; D is unclear. The V end lost 0 bases, the J end lost 4 bases, and 12 bases lay between the germline ends. The CDR3 runs to 15 residues. Germline loops: CDR1 SGHTA, CDR2 FQGNSA. The CDR3 loop reads CASSLALASIYGYTF. CDR3 nucleotide sequence: TGTGCCAGCAGCTTAGCGCTGGCTTCGATCTATGGCTACACCTTC.

This sequence joins TRBV25-1 and TRBJ1-1; D might be TRBD1 (5 bases). The length of the CDR3 is 12 residues. Germline CDR1 and CDR2: MGHDK and SYGVNS. V was pared by 3 bases and J by 5 bases, with 7 bases between. CDR3 loop: CASSEGGTEAFF. Here the CDR3 DNA reads TGTGCCAGCAGTGAGGGGGGTACTGAAGCTTTCTTT.

The CDR3 region has the DNA TGTGCCAGCAGCTTAGACAGGGCCTACGAGCAGTACTTC. Encoded protein: CASSLDRAYEQYF. The V and J genes are TRBV11-2 and TRBJ2-7, with a possible D match to TRBD1 (5 bases). Germline loops: CDR1 SGHAT, CDR2 FQNNGV. Trimming took 0 bases from V and 2 from J, leaving 5 bases between them. This CDR3 spans 13 amino acids.

The chain joins TRBV12-3 or TRBV12-4 to TRBJ2-7, with D unclear. The V end was cut by 6 bases, the J end by 2 bases, with 5 bases between. CDR3 length: 11 residues. CDR3 residues: CASSPAYEQYF. CDR3 DNA sequence: TGTGCCAGCAGCCCTGCCTACGAGCAGTACTTC.

V is TRBV7-2 and J is TRBJ2-5; TRBD2 matches 9 bases. CDR3 length: 15 residues. CDR1 is SGHTA and CDR2 is FQGNSA in the germline V gene. V shed 2 bases and J 1 base; nucleotides not matched to a gene: 2. The CDR3 DNA is TGTGCCAGCAGCTTAAGAGCGGGGGGCCAAGAGACCCAGTACTTC. Protein product: CASSLRAGGQETQYF. The full variable domain, in which reference TRBV7-2 and TRBJ2-5 provide the parts outside the CDR3, is GAGVSQSPSNKVTEKGKDVELRCDPISGHTALYWYRQSLGQGLEFLIYFQGNSAPDKSGLPSDRFSAERTGGSVSTLTIQRTQQEDSAVYLCASSLRAGGQETQYFGPGTRLLVL.

The V call is TRBV6-5, the J call TRBJ1-5, with D unresolved. Trimming removed 0 bases at V and 6 bases at J, with 9 bases between. The CDR3 runs to 14 residues. Per the germline V gene, CDR1 is MNHEY and CDR2 is SVGAGI. DNA of the CDR3: TGTGCCAGCAGTTACTCGTCATTAAGTCAGCCCCAGCATTTT. It translates to CASSYSSLSQPQHF.

This chain uses TRBV5-1 with TRBJ2-3, with D unresolved. The CDR3 has 16 amino acids. Trimming pared 0 bases from V and 4 bases from J, leaving 15 bases between. Germline CDR1 SGHRS, CDR2 YFSETQ. CDR3 coding DNA: TGCGCCAGCAGCTTGGCCTTTGTCAGTTTGGCAGATACGCAGTATTTT. As protein: CASSLAFVSLADTQYF. Full variable domain (missing parts from reference TRBV5-1 and TRBJ2-3): KAGVTQTPRYLIKTRGQQVTLSCSPISGHRSVSWYQQTPGQGLQFLFEYFSETQRNKGNFPGRFSGRQFSNSRSEMNVSTLELGDSALYLCASSLAFVSLADTQYFGPGTRLTVL.

This chain joins TRBV9 and TRBJ2-1, with D possibly matching TRBD1 (7 bases). V was shortened by 2 bases and J by 0 bases, with 12 bases between the two germline ends. This CDR3 comprises 16 residues. In germline, CDR1 is SGDLS, CDR2 YYNGEE. CDR3 region: CASSVRGDSSYNEQFF. CDR3 nucleotide sequence: TGTGCCAGCAGCGTTAGGGGGGACAGCTCCTACAATGAGCAGTTCTTC.

The V gene is TRBV19, the J gene TRBJ1-5; 7 bases fit TRBD1. Per germline, CDR1 LNHDA and CDR2 SQIVND (reference sequence). The CDR3 covers 15 residues. V lost 1 base and J lost 6; bases outside the gene matches: 6. The CDR3: CASSIVPGGGQPQHF. The CDR3 bases are TGTGCCAGTAGTATAGTCCCAGGGGGGGGTCAGCCCCAGCATTTT.

The J gene is TRBJ1-1, the V gene TRBV3-1 (or the pseudogene TRBV3-2); maybe TRBD1 (5 bases). The CDR3 is made up of 13 amino acids. V was clipped by 1 base and J by 5 bases, with 8 bases between them. CDR1 and CDR2 (germline): LGHDT, YNNKEL (reference sequence). CDR3 sequence reads: CASSQVRGTEAFF. For the CDR3, the DNA is TGTGCCAGCAGCCAAGTTAGGGGTACTGAAGCTTTCTTT.

V and J are TRBV11-3 and TRBJ2-5; D possibly corresponds to TRBD2 (6 bases). Germline CDR1 and CDR2: SGHNT and YENEEA. The V end was cut by 5 bases, the J end by 1 base, with 8 bases between. CDR3 length: 13 amino acids. The CDR3 reads CASSPGLQETQYF. In DNA, the CDR3 is TGTGCCAGCAGCCCGGGACTCCAAGAGACCCAGTACTTC.

V gene TRBV4-3 combines with J gene TRBJ1-2; 7 nucleotides line up with TRBD1. The trim removed 3 bases at V and 4 bases at J, leaving 11 bases unmatched. The CDR3 contains 16 residues. The germline gives CDR1 LGHNA, CDR2 YSLEER. CDR3 in amino acids: CASSHETGERSYGYTF. The CDR3 DNA is TGCGCCAGCAGCCATGAAACAGGGGAACGGAGCTATGGCTACACCTTC.

This chain joins TRBV9 and TRBJ2-3, with 8 positions matching TRBD2. CDR3 length equals 16 residues. The V gene end was trimmed by 0 bases and the J gene end by 5 bases; junction bases not matched to a gene: 8. From germline, CDR1 is SGDLS and CDR2 YYNGEE. CDR3 DNA: TGTGCCAGCAGCGTAGTGGGGACTAGAGGGCGAGATACGCAGTATTTT. Amino acid sequence: CASSVVGTRGRDTQYF.

The chain has TRBV4-1 and TRBJ1-5; possible D gene TRBD1, 5 bases. The V gene's germline CDR1 is MGHRA and CDR2 YSYEKL. The CDR3 sequence is 14 residues long. Trimming shortened V by 5 bases and J by 6 bases, and 14 bases separated the two germline ends. The CDR3 reads CASSTQGLSQPQHF. The CDR3 coding sequence is TGCGCCAGCAGCACCCAGGGTCTGAGTCAGCCCCAGCATTTT.

The chain employs TRBV5-1 and TRBJ1-2; TRBD1 might be the D (5 bases). Germline CDR1 SGHRS, CDR2 YFSETQ. The CDR3 contains 13 residues. V lost 4 bases and J 2 bases, leaving 9 bases between the germline ends. The CDR3 DNA follows: TGCGCCAGCAGCCCCGGGGGAAACTATGGCTACACCTTC. Translated, it gives CASSPGGNYGYTF.

The chain uses TRBV4-3 and TRBJ2-6; D remains ambiguous. Germline CDR1 is LGHNA and CDR2 is YSLEER. V lost 3 bases and J lost 0, with 15 bases in between. There are 18 residues in the CDR3. For the CDR3, the DNA is TGCGCCAGCAGCCAGGTGGTCGTGAAGGGCTCTGGGGCCAACGTCCTGACTTTC. Translating it yields CASSQVVVKGSGANVLTF.

The rearrangement links TRBV6-2 or TRBV6-3 to TRBJ1-1, with a weak D call TRBD1 (6 bases). V lost 2 bases to trimming and J lost 0 bases, with 7 bases between them. Germline values: CDR1 MNHEY, CDR2 SVGEGT. This CDR3 spans 14 amino acids. CDR3 sequence (DNA): TGTGCCAGCAGTTACCAGGGGATGAACACTGAAGCTTTCTTT. It is translated as CASSYQGMNTEAFF.

This chain links TRBV7-9 with TRBJ1-1; a possible D gene is TRBD1 (6 bases). V lost 6 bases and J 10 bases, leaving 9 bases between the germline ends. There are 10 residues in the CDR3. Germline CDR1 and CDR2: SEHNR and FQNEAQ (reference sequence). The CDR3 loop reads CASSEGVAFF. The CDR3 DNA reads TGTGCCAGCAGTGAGGGGGTAGCTTTCTTT.

This chain joins TRBV24-1 and TRBJ1-5; weak D call: TRBD1 (6 bases). The germline V and J ends were trimmed by 4 bases and 4 bases, with 19 bases remaining between them. CDR3 size: 17 residues. Germline-derived CDR1 and CDR2 are KGHDR and SFDVKD. CDR3 amino acids: CATSDARGGVGNQPQHF. The CDR3 DNA reads as TGTGCCACCAGTGACGCAAGGGGGGGGGTTGGTAATCAGCCCCAGCATTTT.

The chain has TRBV30 and TRBJ1-5; D remains unclear. With 4 bases removed from V and 4 bases from J, the gap between germline ends came to 11 bases. The CDR3 covers 13 residues. Germline-derived CDR1 and CDR2 are GTSNPN and SVGIG (reference sequence). CDR3: CAWNEQTNQPQHF. The CDR3, as DNA: TGTGCCTGGAACGAACAGACAAATCAGCCCCAGCATTTT.

The chain has TRBV12-3 or TRBV12-4 and TRBJ1-2, with no clear D. The CDR3 covers 13 residues. Deletions cut 2 bases from V and 8 bases from J, with 12 bases between. The CDR3 region has the DNA TGTGCCAGCAGTTTACACGGCCCGGTGGGCTACACCTTC. Encoded protein: CASSLHGPVGYTF.

This clone was seen just once. This sequence joins TRBV5-1 and TRBJ2-2; 9 bases agree with TRBD2. V shed 0 bases, J shed 4 bases, and the junction held 1 base outside the gene matches. CDR1 SGHRS and CDR2 YFSETQ come from the germline V gene. The CDR3 loop spans 15 amino acids. The CDR3 DNA reads TGCGCCAGCAGCTTGGAGCGGGGGGCCACCGGGGAGCTGTTTTTT. Protein: CASSLERGATGELFF.

This clone came up once. J is TRBJ2-1 and V is TRBV11-3; 7 nucleotides align to TRBD2. Germline trimming cut 4 bases from V and 9 bases from J; bases unmatched to any gene: 9. Germline CDR1 and CDR2: SGHNT and YENEEA. The CDR3 has 14 residues. The CDR3 DNA reads as TGTGCCAGCAGCTCCGGACTAGAAGGAGGTGAGCAGTTCTTC. It translates to CASSSGLEGGEQFF.